These 18 T cell receptor beta chains originate from one sample sequenced in a study of T cell changes during pregnancy in multiple sclerosis. Generated by immunoSEQ multiplex PCR, the TCRdb table keeps only in-frame clones and is missing some. The profile covers about 39,000 clones, with around 92% appearing a single time and about 0.32% taken by the ten largest. Sequences were derived from CD4+ T cells from peripheral blood mononuclear cells, sampled after pregnancy. These receptors came from a female donor with multiple sclerosis, enrolled in a pregnancy study.

This rearrangement joins TRBV9 to TRBJ2-3, with 10 positions matching TRBD2. V gave up 0 bases and J gave up 2 bases; unmatched junction bases: 6. The CDR3 runs 17 residues. In germline, CDR1 is SGDLS, CDR2 YYNGEE. This CDR3 reads CASSVGKLAGLTDTQYF. In DNA, the CDR3 is TGTGCCAGCAGCGTAGGCAAACTAGCGGGGCTCACAGATACGCAGTATTTT.

The CDR3 region is CASSPRAASQPNEKLFF. The CDR3 region has the DNA TGTGCCAGCAGCCCGAGGGCCGCGTCCCAGCCTAATGAAAAACTGTTTTTT. V gene TRBV7-6 combines with J gene TRBJ1-4; no firm D call. Trimming took off 5 bases at V and 3 bases at J, with 19 bases between the two ends. Germline CDR1 is SGHVS and CDR2 is FNYEAQ. CDR3 length: 17 amino acids.

The chain employs TRBV5-5 and TRBJ1-2, with D uncertain. The V and J ends lost 4 bases and 1 base respectively, with 20 bases between them. The CDR3 runs 17 residues. CDR1 is SGHKS and CDR2 is YYEKEE in the germline V gene (reference sequence). The CDR3 reads CASSPVTGVLGNYGYTF. CDR3 in DNA: TGTGCCAGCAGCCCTGTTACCGGGGTTTTGGGTAACTATGGCTACACCTTC.

This clone was seen just once. The genes are TRBV15 and TRBJ1-3; D not resolved. This CDR3 comprises 14 residues. Germline CDR1 and CDR2: LNHNV and YYDKDF (reference sequence). Trimming cost V 2 bases and J 7 bases, with 12 bases left between them. The CDR3: CATSRPDGRNTIYF. The CDR3 DNA sequence: TGTGCCACCAGCAGACCCGACGGCAGGAACACCATATATTTT.

The V gene is TRBV6-5, the J gene TRBJ1-1; D may be TRBD1 (6 bases). This CDR3 has 16 residues. V shed 0 bases and J shed 1 base, with 12 bases lying between them. Per the germline V gene, CDR1 is MNHEY and CDR2 is SVGAGI. As DNA, the CDR3 is TGTGCCAGCAGTTACTCGGAATTCAGGGGGAACACTGAAGCTTTCTTT. Translation gives CASSYSEFRGNTEAFF.

The chain links TRBV4-2 to TRBJ2-3; 9 nucleotides agree with TRBD2. Germline V gives CDR1 LGHNA, CDR2 YNFKEQ. The CDR3 consists of 17 residues. V lost 1 base, J lost 2 bases, and 7 bases stayed unmatched. The DNA for the CDR3 is TGTGCCAGCAGCCAAGGCTTTAGCGGGAGACCCACAGATACGCAGTATTTT. Residues: CASSQGFSGRPTDTQYF.

The chain recombines TRBV19 with TRBJ1-1; TRBD1 is a possible D gene (5 bases). Trimming took off 5 bases at V and 4 bases at J, with 11 bases between the two ends. CDR3 length: 13 residues. The germline CDR1 and CDR2 sequences are LNHDA and SQIVND (reference sequence). CDR3 in amino acids: CASSPWGGTEAFF. As DNA, the CDR3 is TGTGCCAGTAGTCCATGGGGGGGCACTGAAGCTTTCTTT.

CDR3 sequence: CASSYSLGLAGYEQYF. Written as DNA, the CDR3 is TGTGCCAGCAGTTACTCGTTGGGTTTGGCGGGCTACGAGCAGTACTTC. V gene TRBV6-6 combines with J gene TRBJ2-7, with a tentative D call TRBD2 (5 bases). V was shortened by 0 bases and J by 3 bases, with 15 bases between the two germline ends. The CDR3 totals 16 residues. The germline V gene has CDR1 MNHNY and CDR2 SVGAGI (reference sequence).

The chain recombines TRBV25-1 with TRBJ1-3; 9 nucleotides match TRBD1. Germline V gene sequence: CDR1 MGHDK, CDR2 SYGVNS. CDR3 length: 17 residues. With 4 bases clipped from V and 4 bases from J, the junction kept 11 bases outside the gene matches. CDR3 sequence reads: CASSVRPGTGWGNTIYF. The CDR3 DNA is TGTGCCAGCAGTGTCCGTCCCGGGACAGGGTGGGGAAACACCATATATTTT.

This chain joins TRBV7-3 and TRBJ2-6; D is uncertain. The CDR3 sequence is 13 residues long. CDR1 and CDR2 from the germline V gene are SGHTA and FQGTGA. The V end lost 5 bases, the J end lost 4 bases, and 6 bases lay between the germline ends. CDR3 in amino acids: CASSVLGANVLTF. Here the CDR3 DNA reads TGTGCCAGCAGCGTATTGGGGGCCAACGTCCTGACTTTC.

This sequence joins TRBV6-1 and TRBJ1-2; TRBD1 aligns across 7 bases. V lost 6 bases, J lost 3 bases, and 10 bases stayed unmatched. The CDR3 spans 15 residues. From germline, CDR1 is MNHNS and CDR2 SASEGT. The CDR3 DNA sequence: TGTGCCAGCAGCACCCGGGACAGAGGGTACTATGGCTACACCTTC. Translating gives CASSTRDRGYYGYTF.

The rearrangement links TRBV5-4 to TRBJ1-1, with D hard to call. The length of the CDR3 is 14 residues. Germline-derived CDR1 and CDR2 are SGHNT and YYREEE (reference sequence). V was cut by 4 bases and J by 3 bases, with 13 bases left in between. The CDR3 DNA is TGTGCCAGCAGCCACCGGCGGGATTACACTGAAGCTTTCTTT. Amino acids: CASSHRRDYTEAFF.

This clone occurred once. V and J are TRBV5-1 and TRBJ2-3; D might be TRBD2 (6 bases). Trimming pared 4 bases from V and 2 bases from J, leaving 11 bases between. The CDR3 covers 14 residues. Germline CDR1 reads SGHRS; CDR2 reads YFSETQ. The DNA of the CDR3 is TGCGCCAGCAGCCCAGCGGGCTACACAGATACGCAGTATTTT. This encodes CASSPAGYTDTQYF.

V is TRBV13 and J is TRBJ1-1; 8 nucleotides align to TRBD1. Germline V gives CDR1 PRHDT, CDR2 FYEKMQ (reference sequence). V dropped 5 bases and J dropped 1; count of bases not matched to a gene: 3. The CDR3 runs to 14 residues. The CDR3 loop reads CASSIRGQNTEAFF. CDR3 coding DNA: TGTGCCAGCAGCATCAGGGGGCAGAACACTGAAGCTTTCTTT.

The chain is built from TRBV11-2 and TRBJ2-1; 12 positions agree with TRBD2. This CDR3 is 14 amino acids long. The junction had 2 bases not matched to a gene; V was cut back by 5 bases and J by 6 bases. Germline CDR1 is SGHAT and CDR2 is FQNNGV. The CDR3 is CASSGLAGINEQFF. DNA for the CDR3: TGTGCCAGCAGCGGACTAGCGGGGATCAATGAGCAGTTCTTC.

The rearrangement uses TRBV6-1 and TRBJ2-7; 7 bases match TRBD1. CDR1 and CDR2 (germline): MNHNS, SASEGT. V lost 8 bases to trimming and J lost 4 bases; unmatched junction nucleotides: 8. The CDR3 runs to 13 residues. Here the CDR3 reads CASSIGTAYEQYF. In DNA form, the CDR3 reads TGTGCCAGCTCTATAGGGACAGCTTACGAGCAGTACTTC.

The genes are TRBV18 and TRBJ2-5; no clear D gene. CDR1 is KGHSH and CDR2 is LQKENI in the germline V gene. V lost 5 bases and J lost 5, with 15 bases in between. The CDR3 extends over 14 amino acids. The CDR3 DNA reads TGTGCCAGCTCATCCCCGGCCCGGGTGGAGACCCAGTACTTC. The encoded protein is CASSSPARVETQYF.

This rearrangement joins TRBV4-1 to TRBJ1-1; no clear D. The germline V gene encodes CDR1 MGHRA and CDR2 YSYEKL. V was shortened by 0 bases and J by 6 bases, with 11 bases between the two germline ends. The CDR3 totals 14 residues. CDR3 DNA: TGCGCCAGCAGCCAAGATATACAAATTTCTGAAGCTTTCTTT. It is translated as CASSQDIQISEAFF.